This T cell receptor (beta chain) was captured by sequencing in a study of beta chain features in type 1 diabetes. Findings of the study overall: Patients with Type 1 diabetes showed moderately but significantly shorter TCRB CDR3s in all four CD4+ subsets.

Via the markers CD45RO/CCR7/CD25/CD127/CD95/CD27, stem cell-like memory, regulatory, central memory and naive CD4+ cells were sorted. Sequencing targeted expressed TCRB transcripts, as all isolated RNA had been reverse transcribed. Here immunoSEQ multiplex PCR was the method, and the copy in TCRdb shows in-frame clones only, minus some. Of 400,000 or so clones listed, roughly 12% were seen once; the top ten hold about 0.01%. The V and J ends lost 0 bases and 3 bases, in that order; junction bases with no gene match: 5. Germline values: CDR1 SGHTA, CDR2 FQGNSA. The CDR3 runs 16 residues. This clone was recorded a few times. Antigen specificity is unknown.

The sequencing input was naive CD4+ T cells from blood. The sequence derives from a woman under 30 with type 1 diabetes. The gene calls are TRBV7-2 and TRBJ1-5; 7 positions agree with TRBD1. The CDR3: CASSLAGTENNQPQHF. The CDR3 DNA sequence: TGTGCCAGCAGCTTAGCTGGGACAGAAAACAATCAGCCCCAGCATTTT.